Described below is a single T cell receptor (beta chain) sequence and its context. Antigen specificity is unknown. V lost 6 bases and J 8 bases, leaving 17 bases between the germline ends. This CDR3 region has 14 residues. Germline-derived CDR1 and CDR2 are MNHEY and SVGAGI. The data are from a study of cytomegalovirus exposure and HLA in healthy donors. Findings and caveats of the study: A later analysis linked a missense DCLRE1C variant to TCR beta V- and J-gene trimming. Rare sequences made up most TCRs, while some public TCRs were found in many donors. Presence/absence comparisons presumed near-even sequencing depth among donors.

The study ran its PCR with 60 Vbeta and 13 Jbeta primers. The table came from immunoSEQ multiplex PCR; TCRdb's copy has only in-frame clones and leaves some out. The sample has about 67,000 clones; 65% to 70% are singletons. Specimen: PBMCs. This chain connects TRBV6-5 to TRBJ2-1, with D possibly matching TRBD1 (5 bases). The receptor was isolated from a woman under 40 in good health and CMV-seronegative. The CDR3 DNA reads TGTGCCAGCAGCGCGCGGACAACCTTGGATGAGCAGTTCTTC. Translating it yields CASSARTTLDEQFF.